The 20 T cell receptor beta chains reported below all come from one sample, sequenced in a study of blood T cell repertoires in COVID-19. Assay used: immunoSEQ multiplex PCR; TCRdb lists only in-frame clones, some missing. The sample includes fewer than 150,000 clones, roughly four fifths of them seen just once. The sequenced sample was peripheral blood. The receptor source for this set is a human donor in a cohort sampled during active COVID-19.

V usage is TRBV5-5 and J usage is TRBJ1-5; the match to TRBD1 covers 7 bases. The germline V gene has CDR1 SGHKS and CDR2 YYEKEE (reference sequence). Trimming removed 2 bases from V and 8 bases from J; junction bases left unmatched: 7. The CDR3 extends over 14 amino acids. In DNA form, the CDR3 reads TGTGCCAGCAGCTTTAATGGCAGGGGGAAGCCCCAGCATTTT. Amino acid sequence: CASSFNGRGKPQHF.

V gene TRBV6-5 combines with J gene TRBJ2-1; maybe TRBD1 (6 bases). CDR1 is MNHEY and CDR2 is SVGAGI in the germline V gene. The germline V and J ends were trimmed by 6 bases and 15 bases, with 18 bases remaining between them. CDR3 length: 12 residues. This chain's CDR3 is CASRKTGEVLFF. Written as DNA, the CDR3 is TGTGCCAGCAGGAAGACAGGCGAAGTTCTGTTCTTC.

As DNA, the CDR3 is TGTGCCAGCAGCCAAGTGAACGGGAGGGCTAATTCACCCCTCCACTTT. It specifies CASSQVNGRANSPLHF. This chain links TRBV3-1 (or the pseudogene TRBV3-2) with TRBJ1-6, with unresolved D. V was trimmed by 1 base and J by 6 bases, leaving 13 bases between them. Germline lookup yields CDR1 LGHDT and CDR2 YNNKEL (reference sequence). CDR3 length: 16 amino acids.

The chain joins TRBV5-4 to TRBJ1-3, with 10 bases lining up with TRBD1. J gave up 3 bases and V 2 bases, and 5 bases lay outside the gene matches. CDR3 length: 16 residues. Germline CDR1 reads SGHNT; CDR2 reads YYREEE (reference sequence). CDR3 amino acids: CASSLRDRGIGNTIYF. The CDR3 region has the DNA TGTGCCAGCAGCTTAAGGGACAGGGGAATTGGAAACACCATATATTTT.

The gene calls are TRBV7-9 and TRBJ1-3; weak D call: TRBD1 (6 bases). This CDR3 region has 15 residues. CDR1 is SEHNR and CDR2 is FQNEAQ in the germline V gene (reference sequence). Trimming took 0 bases from V and 4 from J, leaving 10 bases between them. The CDR3 region has the DNA TGTGCCAGCAGCTTAGCCCCAGGGGCGGGAAACACCATATATTTT. Translating gives CASSLAPGAGNTIYF.

The chain joins TRBV15 to TRBJ2-2; 7 bases map to TRBD1. There are 15 residues in the CDR3. Germline lookup yields CDR1 LNHNV and CDR2 YYDKDF (reference sequence). V shed 4 bases, J shed 4 bases, and the junction held 6 bases outside the gene matches. The CDR3 is CATSTDRASTGELFF. In DNA, the CDR3 is TGTGCCACCAGCACCGACAGGGCGAGCACCGGGGAGCTGTTTTTT.

This sequence joins TRBV30 and TRBJ2-7; D is unresolved. Looked up from germline, CDR1 is GTSNPN and CDR2 is SVGIG (reference sequence). The germline V and J ends were trimmed by 2 bases and 4 bases, with 9 bases remaining between them. The CDR3 totals 12 residues. This CDR3 reads CAWSPGLYEQYF. As DNA, the CDR3 is TGTGCCTGGAGTCCTGGTCTATACGAGCAGTACTTC.

This clone has only one observation. The sample contains more than one DNA sequence encoding this CDR3. The chain recombines TRBV27 with TRBJ1-1; possible D gene TRBD1, 6 bases. Germline-derived CDR1 and CDR2 are MNHEY and SMNVEV (reference sequence). This CDR3 is built from 15 residues. V lost 2 bases, J lost 0 bases, and 10 bases lay in between. CDR3 residues: CASSLGQPMNTEAFF. In DNA form, the CDR3 reads TGTGCCAGCAGTTTAGGACAGCCGATGAACACTGAAGCTTTCTTT.

The rearrangement links TRBV30 to TRBJ2-3, with 16 bases matching TRBD2. CDR3 size: 17 residues. J gave up 4 bases and V 2 bases, and 6 bases lay outside the gene matches. CDR1 is GTSNPN and CDR2 is SVGIG in the germline V gene (reference sequence). The chain's CDR3 is CAWSLGLAGGHSDTQYF. Here the CDR3 DNA reads TGTGCCTGGAGTTTGGGACTAGCGGGGGGGCATTCAGATACGCAGTATTTT. The full variable domain, completed using reference TRBV30 and TRBJ2-3, is SQTIHQWPATLVQPVGSPLSLECTVEGTSNPNLYWYRQAAGRGLQLLFYSVGIGQISSEVPQNLSASRPQDRQFILSSKKLLLSDSGFYLCAWSLGLAGGHSDTQYFGPGTRLTVL.

The genes are TRBV6-6 and TRBJ2-7, with 10 nucleotides matching TRBD1. V was clipped by 3 bases and J by 7 bases; unmatched bases: 6. The CDR3 has 14 residues. Germline V gene lookup returns CDR1 MNHNY and CDR2 SVGAGI (reference sequence). CDR3: CASSYTDRGNEQYF. The CDR3 nucleotides are TGTGCCAGCAGTTATACGGACAGGGGGAATGAGCAGTACTTC.

The chain joins TRBV28 to TRBJ1-2; no definite D call. V lost 2 bases to trimming and J lost 7 bases, with 14 bases between them. There are 14 residues in the CDR3. In germline, CDR1 is MDHEN, CDR2 SYDVKM. CDR3 in DNA: TGTGCCAGCAGTTTAGCCCACGAGGTAGCTGGCTACACCTTC. This codes for CASSLAHEVAGYTF.

V is TRBV10-2 and J is TRBJ1-4, with 8 bases aligning to TRBD1. Germline values: CDR1 WSHSY, CDR2 SAAADI. The V segment lost 4 bases and the J segment 10 bases; nucleotides outside the gene matches: 8. The CDR3 spans 14 residues. The CDR3 loop is CASSVSRTGPKLFF. The CDR3 nucleotides read TGCGCCAGCAGTGTATCTCGGACAGGGCCAAAACTGTTTTTT.

This chain links TRBV7-2 with TRBJ1-2; D unresolved. CDR3 length: 13 amino acids. Germline V gene data show CDR1 as SGHTA and CDR2 as FQGNSA. V gave up 7 bases and J gave up 4 bases, with 13 bases separating them. The CDR3 reads CASTYIEAYGYTF. Here the CDR3 DNA reads TGTGCCAGCACCTACATTGAGGCCTATGGCTACACCTTC.

The CDR3 protein is CASSRERPEGETQYF. The CDR3 DNA follows: TGTGCCAGCAGTAGGGAGAGACCCGAAGGGGAGACCCAGTACTTC. This sequence joins TRBV2 and TRBJ2-5, with D tentatively TRBD2 (5 bases). Trimming took 5 bases from V and 5 from J, leaving 18 bases between them. The CDR3 sequence is 15 residues long. Per the germline V gene, CDR1 is SNHLY and CDR2 is FYNNEI.

The chain recombines TRBV18 with TRBJ2-5; a weak D match, TRBD1 (5 bases). The CDR3 is 12 residues long. Between the trimmed V and J ends, which lost 4 bases and 2 bases, there was a span of 5 bases. Germline lookup yields CDR1 KGHSH and CDR2 LQKENI. CDR3 in DNA: TGTGCCAGCTCACAGGGGCAAGAGACCCAGTACTTC. It is translated as CASSQGQETQYF.

This clone appeared once. V gene TRBV9 combines with J gene TRBJ2-5; 12 bases are shared with TRBD2. From germline, CDR1 is SGDLS and CDR2 YYNGEE. The CDR3 sequence is 15 residues long. V gave up 3 bases and J gave up 0 bases; unmatched junction bases: 0. The CDR3: CASSASGGDQETQYF. Here the CDR3 DNA reads TGTGCCAGCAGCGCTAGCGGGGGGGACCAAGAGACCCAGTACTTC.

This chain uses TRBV6-5 with TRBJ1-2; 9 nucleotides line up with TRBD1. V shed 4 bases, J shed 7 bases, and the junction held 7 bases outside the gene matches. CDR3 size: 14 residues. Per germline, CDR1 MNHEY and CDR2 SVGAGI. CDR3: CASSSQQGALGYTF. The CDR3 bases are TGTGCCAGCAGTTCCCAACAGGGGGCGCTTGGCTACACCTTC.

CDR3 amino acids: CASSSEGGGYGANVLTF. The CDR3 bases are TGTGCCAGCAGCTCAGAGGGGGGAGGTTACGGGGCCAACGTCCTGACTTTC. This chain connects TRBV11-2 to TRBJ2-6; D might be TRBD1 or TRBD2, each matching 6 bases. V lost 4 bases, J lost 4 bases, and 17 bases lay in between. Per germline, CDR1 SGHAT and CDR2 FQNNGV. CDR3 size: 17 residues.

The genes are TRBV5-6 and TRBJ1-2, with 9 bases lining up with TRBD1. Germline V gene data show CDR1 as SGHDT and CDR2 as YYEEEE. The length of the CDR3 is 14 residues. With 4 bases clipped from V and 4 bases from J, the junction kept 5 bases outside the gene matches. The CDR3 protein is CASSPGTGLYGYTF. The CDR3 DNA sequence: TGTGCCAGCAGCCCCGGGACAGGGCTCTATGGCTACACCTTC.

V usage is TRBV11-2 and J usage is TRBJ2-5; 7 nucleotides agree with TRBD1. From germline, CDR1 is SGHAT and CDR2 FQNNGV. Germline trimming cut 1 base from V and 5 bases from J; bases unmatched to any gene: 10. CDR3 length: 16 amino acids. The CDR3 loop is CASSLGTGGKGETQYF. For the CDR3, the DNA is TGTGCCAGCAGCTTAGGGACAGGCGGAAAAGGGGAGACCCAGTACTTC.